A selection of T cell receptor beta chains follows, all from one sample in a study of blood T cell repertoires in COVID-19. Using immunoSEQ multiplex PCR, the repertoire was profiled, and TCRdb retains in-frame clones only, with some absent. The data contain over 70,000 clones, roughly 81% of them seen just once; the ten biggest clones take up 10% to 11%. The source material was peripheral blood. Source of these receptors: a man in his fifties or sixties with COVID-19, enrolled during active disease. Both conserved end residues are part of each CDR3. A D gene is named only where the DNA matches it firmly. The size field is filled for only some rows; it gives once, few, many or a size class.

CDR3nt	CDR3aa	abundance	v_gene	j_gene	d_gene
TGTGCCAGCAGCTTTGGTAGCGGGGGGCCGATCAATGAGCAGTTCTTC	CASSFGSGGPINEQFF	-	TRBV7-3	TRBJ2-1	TRBD2
TGTGCCAGCAGCTTAGGACTAGCGAGAAACTACGAGCAGTACTTC	CASSLGLARNYEQYF	-	TRBV11-2	TRBJ2-7	TRBD2
TGTGCCAGTAGTATCGGTGGGGGGGCTCTGGGACCGTCCTACAATGAGCAGTTCTTC	CASSIGGGALGPSYNEQFF	few	TRBV19	TRBJ2-1	-
TGTGCCAGCAGAGTGGGGGCAATAGCTTTCTTT	CASRVGAIAFF	-	TRBV5-4	TRBJ1-1	-
TGTGCCAGCAGGCTGACAGGAGGTTCTGGAAACACCATATATTTT	CASRLTGGSGNTIYF	-	TRBV25-1	TRBJ1-3	-
TGTGCCAGTAGGTTAGGGGGCACAGATACGCAGTATTTT	CASRLGGTDTQYF	-	TRBV19	TRBJ2-3	-
TGTGCCAGCAGCCCGCGGACTAGCGGAGATACGCAGTATTTT	CASSPRTSGDTQYF	-	TRBV11-3	TRBJ2-3	TRBD2
TGTGCCACCAGTGCAACAGGGGACAGGGGAATCTCCTACGAGCAGTACTTC	CATSATGDRGISYEQYF	once	TRBV24-1	TRBJ2-7	TRBD1
TGCGCCAGCAGCTTGGGCAACGAAATACAGGACGACGGCTACACCTTC	CASSLGNEIQDDGYTF	-	TRBV5-1	TRBJ1-2	-
TGTGCCACCAGTGATCCGACTAGTCTAACTAACACAGATACGCAGTATTTT	CATSDPTSLTNTDTQYF	few	TRBV24-1	TRBJ2-3	-
TGTGCCAGTAGGTTCACCAGGGGGGCCAACGTCCTGACTTTC	CASRFTRGANVLTF	-	TRBV19	TRBJ2-6	-
TGTGCCAGCAGACCGGGACAGGGTAGTTCCCAGCCCCAGCATTTT	CASRPGQGSSQPQHF	-	TRBV27	TRBJ1-5	TRBD1
TGTGCCAGCAGTTCGACAGGGTCTCCCTCTAACTATGGCTACACCTTC	CASSSTGSPSNYGYTF	-	TRBV28	TRBJ1-2	TRBD1
TGTGCCAGCAGCGCCGGGACTAGCGTTAAGGAGCAGTACTTC	CASSAGTSVKEQYF	-	TRBV6-5	TRBJ2-7	TRBD2
TGTGCCAGCAGCCAAGATGGCGCTACCCGGGGGGGTAGCGGGCAGTTCTTC	CASSQDGATRGGSGQFF	-	TRBV3-1/TRBV3-2	TRBJ2-1	TRBD2
TGCAGCGCACAGGACACTGAAGCTTTCTTT	CSAQDTEAFF	-	TRBV29-1	TRBJ1-1	-
TGCGCCAGCAGCAGCATGGGTGGAGGGGTATCCTACAATGAGCAGTTCTTC	CASSSMGGGVSYNEQFF	-	TRBV5-1	TRBJ2-1	-
TGTGCCAGTAGTATAAGGGGGAGCCTACGGGGTCAGCCCCAGCATTTT	CASSIRGSLRGQPQHF	-	TRBV19	TRBJ1-5	-
TGTGCCAGCAGCCTTAGCAATGAGCAGTTCTTC	CASSLSNEQFF	once	TRBV3-1/TRBV3-2	TRBJ2-1	-
TGTGCCAGCAGCCAAGGTAGCAAAGTAGGGGAGCTGTTTTTT	CASSQGSKVGELFF	-	TRBV3-1/TRBV3-2	TRBJ2-2	-
TGTGCCAGCAGTTCGGGACAAGGTACTGGCTACACCTTC	CASSSGQGTGYTF	-	TRBV28	TRBJ1-2	-
TGTGCCAGCTCACGAACCGGGTTGTACTCCTACGAGCAGTACTTC	CASSRTGLYSYEQYF	-	TRBV18	TRBJ2-7	-
TGCGCCAGCAGACTTCGAGACAGCGCGAACACCGGGGAGCTGTTTTTT	CASRLRDSANTGELFF	few	TRBV5-1	TRBJ2-2	-
TGTGCCAGCAGTTGGACGGGACAGCAATCTAACTATGGCTACACCTTC	CASSWTGQQSNYGYTF	-	TRBV28	TRBJ1-2	TRBD1
TGTGCCAGCAGTCAGGCGGGTGGGGGCCGGACTGAAGCTTTCTTT	CASSQAGGGRTEAFF	-	TRBV6-4	TRBJ1-1	-
TGTGCCAGCAGTCTCCGGGACAGGGGGCCCGCTCGGTCTTCTAGCACAGATACGCAGTATTTT	CASSLRDRGPARSSSTDTQYF	-	TRBV6-6	TRBJ2-3	TRBD1
TGTGCCACCAGTGGGGGCGGGAGGGGCGCAACCGGGGAGCTGTTTTTT	CATSGGGRGATGELFF	-	TRBV24-1	TRBJ2-2	TRBD2
TGCAGTGCTAGTCAGCGGGAGGTTTCAGGCGAGCAGTACTTC	CSASQREVSGEQYF	-	TRBV20-1	TRBJ2-7	TRBD2
TGTGCCAGCAGCGCAGGGGATGAAGCTTTCTTT	CASSAGDEAFF	-	TRBV7-9	TRBJ1-1	-
TGTGCCAGCAGCTTGGCTAACGATGGCAATCAGCCCCAGCATTTT	CASSLANDGNQPQHF	-	TRBV5-5	TRBJ1-5	-
TGTGCCAGCAGCCCCGACAGGGTTCCCTACGAGCAGTACTTC	CASSPDRVPYEQYF	-	TRBV7-9	TRBJ2-7	TRBD1